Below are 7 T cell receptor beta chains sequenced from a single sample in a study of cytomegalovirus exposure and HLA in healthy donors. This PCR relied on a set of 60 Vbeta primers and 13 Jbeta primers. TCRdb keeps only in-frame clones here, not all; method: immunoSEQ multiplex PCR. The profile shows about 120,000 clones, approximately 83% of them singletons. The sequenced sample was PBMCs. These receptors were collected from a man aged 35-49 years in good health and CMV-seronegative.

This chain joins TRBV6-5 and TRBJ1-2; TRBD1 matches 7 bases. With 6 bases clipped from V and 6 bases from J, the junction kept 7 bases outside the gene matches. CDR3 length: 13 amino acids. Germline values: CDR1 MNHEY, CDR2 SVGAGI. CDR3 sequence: CASRLTGINGYTF. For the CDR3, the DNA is TGTGCCAGCAGATTGACAGGGATAAATGGCTACACCTTC.

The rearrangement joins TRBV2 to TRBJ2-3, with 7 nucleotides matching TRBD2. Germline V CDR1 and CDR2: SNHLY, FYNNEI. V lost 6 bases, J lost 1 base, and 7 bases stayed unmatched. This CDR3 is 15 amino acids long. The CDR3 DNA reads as TGTGCCAGCAGGCGCGCCAGCGGGGGCACAGATACGCAGTATTTT. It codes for CASRRASGGTDTQYF.

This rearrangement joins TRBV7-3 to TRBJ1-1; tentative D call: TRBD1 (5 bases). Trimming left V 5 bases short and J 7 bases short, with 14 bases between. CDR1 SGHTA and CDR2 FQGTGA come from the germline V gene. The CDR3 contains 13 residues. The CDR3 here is CASSPGQFIEAFF. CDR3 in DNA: TGTGCCAGCAGCCCCGGACAATTTATTGAAGCTTTCTTT.

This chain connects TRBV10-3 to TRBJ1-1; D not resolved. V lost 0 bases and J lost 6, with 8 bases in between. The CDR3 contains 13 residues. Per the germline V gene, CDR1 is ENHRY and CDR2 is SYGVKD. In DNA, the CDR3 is TGTGCCATCAGTGAGTCGAGCGGGGCTGAAGCTTTCTTT. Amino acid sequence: CAISESSGAEAFF.

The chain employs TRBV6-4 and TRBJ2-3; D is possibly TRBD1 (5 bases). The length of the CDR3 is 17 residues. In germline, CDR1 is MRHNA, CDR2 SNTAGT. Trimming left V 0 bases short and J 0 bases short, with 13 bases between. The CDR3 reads CASSDSYQGSSTDTQYF. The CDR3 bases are TGTGCCAGCAGTGACTCGTATCAGGGATCAAGCACAGATACGCAGTATTTT.

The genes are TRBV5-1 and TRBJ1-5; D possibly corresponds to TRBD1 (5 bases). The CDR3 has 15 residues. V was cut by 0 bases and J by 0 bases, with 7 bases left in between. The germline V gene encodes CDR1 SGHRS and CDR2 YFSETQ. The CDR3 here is CASSLAGGSNQPQHF. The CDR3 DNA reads TGCGCCAGCAGCTTGGCCGGGGGTAGCAATCAGCCCCAGCATTTT.

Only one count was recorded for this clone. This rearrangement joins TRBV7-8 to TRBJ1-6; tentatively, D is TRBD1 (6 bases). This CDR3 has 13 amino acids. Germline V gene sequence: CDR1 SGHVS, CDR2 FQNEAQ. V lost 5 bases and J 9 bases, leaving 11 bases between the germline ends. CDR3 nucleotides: TGTGCCAGCAGCATCGCAGGGGTTTCACCCCTCCACTTT. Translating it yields CASSIAGVSPLHF. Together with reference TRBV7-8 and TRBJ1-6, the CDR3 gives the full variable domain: GAGVSQSPRYKVAKRGQDVALRCDPISGHVSLFWYQQALGQGPEFLTYFQNEAQLDKSGLPSDRFFAERPEGSVSTLKIQRTQQEDSAVYLCASSIAGVSPLHFGNGTRLTVT.